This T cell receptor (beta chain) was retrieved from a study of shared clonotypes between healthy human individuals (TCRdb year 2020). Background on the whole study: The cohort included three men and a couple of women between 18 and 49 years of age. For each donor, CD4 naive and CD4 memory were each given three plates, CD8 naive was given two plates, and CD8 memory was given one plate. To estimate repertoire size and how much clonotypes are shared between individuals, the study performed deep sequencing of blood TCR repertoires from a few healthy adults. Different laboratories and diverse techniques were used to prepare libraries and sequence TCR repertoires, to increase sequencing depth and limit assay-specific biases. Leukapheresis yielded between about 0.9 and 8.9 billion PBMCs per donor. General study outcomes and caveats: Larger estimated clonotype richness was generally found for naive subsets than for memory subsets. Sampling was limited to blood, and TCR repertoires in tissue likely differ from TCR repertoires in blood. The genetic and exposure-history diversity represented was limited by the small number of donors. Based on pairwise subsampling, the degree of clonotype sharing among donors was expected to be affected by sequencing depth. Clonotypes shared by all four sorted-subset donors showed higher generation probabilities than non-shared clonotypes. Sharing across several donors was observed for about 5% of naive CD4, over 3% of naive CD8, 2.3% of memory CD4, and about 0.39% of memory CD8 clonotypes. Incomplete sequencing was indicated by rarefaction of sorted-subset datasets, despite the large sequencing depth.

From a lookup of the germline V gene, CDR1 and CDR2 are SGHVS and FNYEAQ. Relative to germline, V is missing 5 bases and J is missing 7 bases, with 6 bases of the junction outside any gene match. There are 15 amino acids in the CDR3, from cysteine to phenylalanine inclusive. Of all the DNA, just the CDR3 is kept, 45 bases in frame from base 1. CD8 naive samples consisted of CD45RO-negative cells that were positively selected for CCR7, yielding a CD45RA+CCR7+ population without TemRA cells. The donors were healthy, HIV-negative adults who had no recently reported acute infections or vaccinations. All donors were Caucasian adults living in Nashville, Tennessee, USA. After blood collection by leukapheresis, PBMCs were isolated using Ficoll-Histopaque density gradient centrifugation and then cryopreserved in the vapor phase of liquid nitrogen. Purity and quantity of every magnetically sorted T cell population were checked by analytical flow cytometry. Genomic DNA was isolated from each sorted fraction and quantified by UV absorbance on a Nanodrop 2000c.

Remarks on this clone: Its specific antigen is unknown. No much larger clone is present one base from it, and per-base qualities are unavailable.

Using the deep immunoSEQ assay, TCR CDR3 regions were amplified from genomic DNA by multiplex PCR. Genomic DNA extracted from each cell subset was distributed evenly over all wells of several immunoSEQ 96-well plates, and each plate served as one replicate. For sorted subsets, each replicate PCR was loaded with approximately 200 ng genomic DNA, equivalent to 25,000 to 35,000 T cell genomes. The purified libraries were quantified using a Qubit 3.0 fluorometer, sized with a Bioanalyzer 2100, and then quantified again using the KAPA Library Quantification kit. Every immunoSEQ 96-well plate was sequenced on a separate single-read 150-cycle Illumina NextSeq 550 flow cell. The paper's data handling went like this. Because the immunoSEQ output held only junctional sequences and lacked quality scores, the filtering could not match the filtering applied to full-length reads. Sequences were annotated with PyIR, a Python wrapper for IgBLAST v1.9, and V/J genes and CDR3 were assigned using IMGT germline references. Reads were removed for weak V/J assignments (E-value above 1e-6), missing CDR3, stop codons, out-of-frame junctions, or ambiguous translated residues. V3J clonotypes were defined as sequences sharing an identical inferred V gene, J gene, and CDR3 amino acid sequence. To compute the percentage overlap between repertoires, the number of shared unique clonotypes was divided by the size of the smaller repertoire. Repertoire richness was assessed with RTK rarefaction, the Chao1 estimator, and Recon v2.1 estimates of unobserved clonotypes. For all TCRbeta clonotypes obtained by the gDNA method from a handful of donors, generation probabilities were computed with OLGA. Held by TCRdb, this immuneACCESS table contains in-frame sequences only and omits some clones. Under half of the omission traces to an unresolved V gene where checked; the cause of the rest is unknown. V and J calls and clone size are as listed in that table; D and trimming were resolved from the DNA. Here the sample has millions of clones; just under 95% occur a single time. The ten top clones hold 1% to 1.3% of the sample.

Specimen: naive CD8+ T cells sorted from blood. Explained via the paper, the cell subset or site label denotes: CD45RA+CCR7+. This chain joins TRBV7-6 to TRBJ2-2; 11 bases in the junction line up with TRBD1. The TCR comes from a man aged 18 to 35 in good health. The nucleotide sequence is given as TGTGCCAGCAGCGCACGGACAGGGGGCGACGGGGAGCTGTTTTTT. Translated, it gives CASSARTGGDGELFF.